The TCR beta chain described here comes from a study of blood T cell repertoires in COVID-19. Turning to the study itself: Researchers got acute and convalescent COVID-19 samples from the United States, Italy and Spain. Nucleic acid was either cDNA or gDNA, and it came from T cells, B-cell-depleted T cells, or PBMCs.

Original methodology: Amplification from reference gene primers served as the basis for estimated nucleated cell counts. Profiled with immunoSEQ multiplex PCR; TCRdb holds only in-frame clones, not every one. V and J calls and clone size are given by that table; D and trimming were obtained from the DNA. This table holds more than 200,000 clones, 81% found once. Germline trimming cut 3 bases from V and 4 bases from J; bases unmatched to any gene: 9. This CDR3 has 15 amino acids. The germline gives CDR1 SGDLS, CDR2 YYNGEE. This clone was seen a few times. The sample taken for sequencing was peripheral blood. The chain combines TRBV9 with TRBJ1-1; TRBD1 agrees at 7 bases. This receptor was obtained from a woman aged 80 or over with acute or convalescent COVID-19. CDR3 sequence (DNA): TGTGCCAGCAGCGGAACTAGGGGGCACGGCACTGAAGCTTTCTTT. It encodes CASSGTRGHGTEAFF.